This T cell receptor beta chain emerged from a study of tumor-infiltrating lymphocytes in primary liver carcinoma. Without any cell sorting, 20-30 mg of bulk tissue yielded co-extracted RNA and DNA. With regard to this clonotype: The germline gene is not matched at one end of the junction; a read error may be the cause.

The input was 450 to 500 ng total RNA; TCR beta cDNA was made from it with a constant-region primer. ARM-PCR was slightly modified, and three nested multiplex PCR rounds with it gave rise to the TCR beta libraries. The study ran its first two PCR rounds for roughly 11 cycles each, using TRBV1-TRBV30 forward primers and a C-beta reverse primer. MiXCR, run by TCRdb on the multiplex PCR reads, gives a single entry per CDR3 protein. The sample lists roughly 100,000 distinct CDR3 sequences, roughly 80% occurring once. CDR1 is SGHDN and CDR2 is FVKESK in the germline V gene. The CDR3 runs 14 residues. This receptor was identified in a man aged 35 to 55 with primary liver carcinoma and hepatitis B virus infection. The specimen was liver tumor tissue from sampling region 3. Regarding subset: tumor region T3, left-lateral pole. The chain combines TRBV14 with TRBJ1-6; D gene ambiguous. CDR3 DNA sequence: TGTGCCAGCATCCACTCAGGAGAAAATTCTCCCCTCCACTTT. This gives the protein CASIHSGENSPLHF.